This T cell receptor beta chain was identified in a study of patients and donors after allogeneic stem cell transplantation. This clonotype was recorded once. MiXCR was run by TCRdb on the RT-PCR reads, yielding one entry per CDR3 protein. The sample shows some 87,000 distinct CDR3 sequences, roughly 48% of them seen only once. Germline V gives CDR1 SGDLS, CDR2 YYNGEE. With 3 bases removed from V and 6 bases from J, the gap between germline ends came to 18 bases. The CDR3 is made up of 15 amino acids. The chain uses TRBV9 and TRBJ1-2; D ambiguous. Sequenced material: blood, either unsorted or a sorted T cell fraction (not recorded which). This TCR came from a human donor who was either an allogeneic HSCT recipient or a stem cell or donor lymphocyte infusion donor (not recorded which). It is not recorded whose cells these are; they may come from a transplant donor. CDR3 DNA: TGTGCCAGCAGCGACCGCCATAACCCGAGGGATGGCTACACCTTC. Encoded protein: CASSDRHNPRDGYTF.